This T cell receptor (beta chain) was captured by sequencing in a study of cytotoxic CD8 clonotypes in ibrutinib-treated CLL. Produced via immunoSEQ multiplex PCR; TCRdb's table is partial and in-frame only. The sample contains about 130,000 clones, 80% to 90% of which appear only once. The CDR3 covers 15 residues. V lost 6 bases, J lost 0 bases, and 12 bases lay in between. Germline-derived CDR1 and CDR2 are LNHDA and SQIVND (reference sequence). This chain uses TRBV19 with TRBJ1-5; perhaps TRBD1 as D (5 bases). Sequenced here: PBMCs, sampled after 24 months of ibrutinib treatment. This TCR came from a human donor with chronic lymphocytic leukemia. In nucleotides, the CDR3 is TGTGCCAGTAGGGGGGAGTCCTATAGCAATCAGCCCCAGCATTTT. Encoded protein: CASRGESYSNQPQHF.